A single T cell receptor (beta chain) is shown here with its context. This clonotype was seen only a few times. Its specific antigen is unknown. Base qualities are missing; no much larger clone stands one base away. The donors were a few dozen Caucasian individuals from Russia, aged roughly 6 to 90 years, who were systemically healthy. Each donor gave roughly 9.5 milliliters of peripheral blood, collected into EDTA-treated Vacutainer tubes. Ficoll-Paque density-gradient centrifugation was used to isolate PBMCs, with at least 6 million obtained per sample. Trizol reagent was used to extract total RNA from PBMCs, with at least 5.5 micrograms per sample. For every donor, an aliquot of PBMCs went through flow cytometry to measure the percentages of naive CD45RAhigh/CD27high T cells. This specimen belongs to a study of blood T cells in healthy people across ages (dated by TCRdb to 2014 to 2015). As for the study more broadly: In model experiments, template switching captured about one uniquely barcoded TCR beta cDNA molecule for every two T cells. Donors of different ages were randomly distributed across sequencing lanes to avoid experimental bias. The donors were divided into four age groups: young (average around 16 years), middle-aged (about 39), aged (roughly 60) and long-lived (roughly 88). Two additional independent replicas of 1 million unique cDNA reads from the same blood draw were analyzed for two donors (one aged 18 to 30 and one aged 80 or older). Using deep sequencing normalized with unique cDNA molecular identifiers, the study measured how TCR beta repertoire diversity changes with age.

The junction shows trimming of 1 base on V and 3 bases on J, plus 7 bases between the germline ends. CDR1 is given as DFQATT and CDR2 as SNEGSKA, both from the germline V gene (reference sequence). From the cysteine through the phenylalanine, the CDR3 covers 13 amino acids. Solely the CDR3 DNA is kept, with 39 bases framed from the first base. The study at large found these results: The long-lived group showed more naive CD4+ T cells, fewer expanded clones and increased TCR diversity than the aged group, suggesting age selection. Because donor CMV infection status was unknown, age-related changes in expanded clonotypes were potentially confounded. As age increased, observed TCR beta diversity per million T cells dropped in a roughly linear way, and a significant reduction was already evident by age about 40. There was a strong correlation between observed TCR beta diversity and the percentage of naive T cells measured by flow cytometry. Total diversity estimates from one million sequenced T cells were considered lower bounds and underestimates. Conclusive comparison of naive and antigen-experienced compartments was prevented by the profiling of bulk unsorted PBMCs.

Libraries were constructed by 5' RACE. Sequencer: Illumina HiSeq 2500. A second PCR of about 6 to 12 cycles was run with a J-beta primer mix and a sample-barcoded 5' primer. Each TCR beta cDNA molecule received a unique molecular identifier from a template-switch 5' adaptor carrying 12 random nucleotides. Each sample yielded at least 2.5 million CDR3-containing paired-end reads. The Mint cDNA synthesis kit, primed by a TRBC-specific oligonucleotide, was used to synthesize first-strand cDNA from all RNA. After uracil-DNA glycosylase treatment, a first 18-cycle PCR used universal primers M1SS and BC2_uni_R on all cDNA. The study's processing was this. For normalization, 1 million high-quality reads, each with a distinct molecular identifier, were randomly selected from each sample. Instead of being binned into consensus sequences, reads with shared molecular identifiers were discarded. CDR3 identification, clonotype clustering and error correction used MiTCR with a Q25 quality threshold and the strictest error-elimination algorithm. A nonparametric unseen species model with Euler transformation was used to estimate a lower bound on total TCR beta diversity. TCRdb reran the public reads through fastp at Q25 and MiXCR, keeping productive beta chains. Rows are unified per CDR3 protein, each entry keeping the most common DNA and genes. The V and J calls and clone size are TCRdb's, not the authors'. The table for this sample lists 1.5 million to 2 million distinct CDR3 sequences; 40% to 55% of them were counted only once. Roughly 2.1% of the sample comes from the top ten.

The material sequenced was blood. The TCR sequence derives from a woman in her forties in good health. Recombination linked TRBV20-1 to TRBJ1-5; TRBD1 could be the D gene, as 5 bases match. The DNA sequence is as follows: TGCAGTGCTAGAGGGGGGGACAATCAGCCCCAGCATTTT. This translates into CSARGGDNQPQHF.